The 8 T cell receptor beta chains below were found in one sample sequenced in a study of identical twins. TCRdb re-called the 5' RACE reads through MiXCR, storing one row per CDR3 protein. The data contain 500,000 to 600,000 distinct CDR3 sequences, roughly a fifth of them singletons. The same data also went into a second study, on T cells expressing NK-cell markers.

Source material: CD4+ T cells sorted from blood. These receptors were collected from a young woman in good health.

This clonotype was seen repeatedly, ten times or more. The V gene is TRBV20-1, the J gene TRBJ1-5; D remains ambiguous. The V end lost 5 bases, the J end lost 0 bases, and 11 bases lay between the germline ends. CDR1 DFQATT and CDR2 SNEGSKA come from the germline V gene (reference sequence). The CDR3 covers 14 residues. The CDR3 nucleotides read TGCAGTGCTCGTCCCCCGGCTAGCAATCAGCCCCAGCATTTT. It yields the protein CSARPPASNQPQHF.

Here the CDR3 reads CASGQGKGSPLHF. CDR3 coding DNA: TGTGCCAGCGGACAGGGCAAAGGTTCACCCCTCCACTTT. The chain links TRBV15 to TRBJ1-6; 8 bases fit TRBD1. This CDR3 comprises 13 residues. V lost 10 bases and J lost 9; bases outside the gene matches: 8. The germline V gene has CDR1 LNHNV and CDR2 YYDKDF (reference sequence).

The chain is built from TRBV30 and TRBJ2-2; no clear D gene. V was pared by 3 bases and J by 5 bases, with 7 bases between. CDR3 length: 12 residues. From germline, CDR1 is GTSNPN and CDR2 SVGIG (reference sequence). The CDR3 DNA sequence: TGTGCCTGGAGATTTGGAACCGGGGAGCTGTTTTTT. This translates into CAWRFGTGELFF.

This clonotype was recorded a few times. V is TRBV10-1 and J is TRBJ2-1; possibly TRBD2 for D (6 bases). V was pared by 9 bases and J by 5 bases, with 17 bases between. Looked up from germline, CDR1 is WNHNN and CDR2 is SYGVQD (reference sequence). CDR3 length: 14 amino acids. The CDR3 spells CARPLTRSDNEQFF. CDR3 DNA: TGCGCCAGACCCTTGACTAGGTCCGACAATGAGCAGTTCTTC.

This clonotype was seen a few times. CDR3: CASRKGTPSIETQYF. CDR3 nucleotide sequence: TGTGCCAGTCGGAAGGGGACTCCTAGTATCGAGACCCAGTACTTC. This chain connects TRBV6-1 to TRBJ2-5, with a possible D match to TRBD2 (6 bases). CDR3 length: 15 amino acids. The V end lost 9 bases, the J end lost 5 bases, and 22 bases lay between the germline ends. Germline CDR1 is MNHNS and CDR2 is SASEGT.

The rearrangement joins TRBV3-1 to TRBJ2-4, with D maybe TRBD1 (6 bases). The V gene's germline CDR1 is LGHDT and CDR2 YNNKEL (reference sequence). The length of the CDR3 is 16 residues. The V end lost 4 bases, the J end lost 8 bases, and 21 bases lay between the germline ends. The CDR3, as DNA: TGTGCCAGCAGCCTTGGGACGTACAACCCAGGGGACATTCAGTACTTC. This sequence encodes CASSLGTYNPGDIQYF.

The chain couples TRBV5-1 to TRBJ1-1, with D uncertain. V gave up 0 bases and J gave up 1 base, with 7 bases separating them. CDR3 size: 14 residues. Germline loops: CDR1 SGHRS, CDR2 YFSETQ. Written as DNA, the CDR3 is TGCGCCAGCAGCTTGGCCGCAGAGAACACTGAAGCTTTCTTT. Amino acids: CASSLAAENTEAFF.

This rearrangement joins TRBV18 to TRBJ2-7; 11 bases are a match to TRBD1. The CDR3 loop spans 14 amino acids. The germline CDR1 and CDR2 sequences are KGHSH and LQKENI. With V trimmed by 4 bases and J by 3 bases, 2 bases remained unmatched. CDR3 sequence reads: CASSRTGGYYEQYF. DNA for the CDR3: TGTGCCAGCTCACGGACAGGGGGCTACTACGAGCAGTACTTC.